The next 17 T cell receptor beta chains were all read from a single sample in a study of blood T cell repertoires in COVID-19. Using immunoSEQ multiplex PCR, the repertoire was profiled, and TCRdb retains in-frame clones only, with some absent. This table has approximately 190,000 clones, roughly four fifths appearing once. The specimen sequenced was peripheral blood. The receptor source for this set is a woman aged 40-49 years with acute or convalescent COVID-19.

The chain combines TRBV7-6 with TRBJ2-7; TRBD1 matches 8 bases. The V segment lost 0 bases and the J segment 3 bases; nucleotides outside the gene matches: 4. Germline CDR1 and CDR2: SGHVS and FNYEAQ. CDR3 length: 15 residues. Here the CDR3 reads CASSLADREYYEQYF. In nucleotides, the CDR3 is TGTGCCAGCAGCTTAGCGGACAGGGAGTACTACGAGCAGTACTTC.

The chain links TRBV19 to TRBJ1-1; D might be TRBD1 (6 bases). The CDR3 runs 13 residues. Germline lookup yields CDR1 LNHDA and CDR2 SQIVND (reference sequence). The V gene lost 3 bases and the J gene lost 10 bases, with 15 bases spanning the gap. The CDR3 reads CASSMGQGRGAFF. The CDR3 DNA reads TGTGCCAGTAGTATGGGGCAGGGGAGAGGAGCTTTCTTT.

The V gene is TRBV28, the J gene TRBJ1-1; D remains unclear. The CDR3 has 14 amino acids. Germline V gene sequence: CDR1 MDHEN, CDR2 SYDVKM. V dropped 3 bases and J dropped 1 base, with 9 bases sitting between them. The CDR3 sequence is CASSFMATNTEAFF. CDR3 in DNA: TGTGCCAGCAGTTTCATGGCAACGAACACTGAAGCTTTCTTT.

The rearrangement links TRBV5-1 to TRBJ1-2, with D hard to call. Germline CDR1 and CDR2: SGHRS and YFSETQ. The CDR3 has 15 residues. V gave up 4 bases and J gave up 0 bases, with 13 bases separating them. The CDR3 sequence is CASSPLFPANYGYTF. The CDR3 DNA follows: TGCGCCAGCAGCCCCCTGTTCCCCGCTAACTATGGCTACACCTTC.

This CDR3 reads CASSGRTGESGNTIYF. DNA of the CDR3: TGTGCCAGCAGTGGAAGAACAGGGGAATCTGGAAACACCATATATTTT. The chain is built from TRBV28 and TRBJ1-3, with 7 bases fitting TRBD1. With 5 bases clipped from V and 1 base from J, the junction kept 8 bases outside the gene matches. The CDR3 contains 16 residues. CDR1 MDHEN and CDR2 SYDVKM come from the germline V gene. Supplemented by reference TRBV28 and TRBJ1-3, the full variable domain reads DVKVTQSSRYLVKRTGEKVFLECVQDMDHENMFWYRQDPGLGLRLIYFSYDVKMKEKGDIPEGYSVSREKKERFSLILESASTNQTSMYLCASSGRTGESGNTIYFGEGSWLTVV.

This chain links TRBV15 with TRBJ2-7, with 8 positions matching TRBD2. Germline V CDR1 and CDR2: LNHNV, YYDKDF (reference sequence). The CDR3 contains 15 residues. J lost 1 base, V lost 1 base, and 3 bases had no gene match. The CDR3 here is CATSRGGGGSYEQYF. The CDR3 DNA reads TGTGCCACCAGCAGAGGAGGCGGGGGGTCCTACGAGCAGTACTTC.

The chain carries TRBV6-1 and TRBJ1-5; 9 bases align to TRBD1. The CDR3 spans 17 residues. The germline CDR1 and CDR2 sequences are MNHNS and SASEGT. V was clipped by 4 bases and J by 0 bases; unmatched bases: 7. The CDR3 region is CASSVETGGTSNQPQHF. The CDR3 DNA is TGTGCCAGCAGTGTGGAGACAGGGGGGACTAGCAATCAGCCCCAGCATTTT.

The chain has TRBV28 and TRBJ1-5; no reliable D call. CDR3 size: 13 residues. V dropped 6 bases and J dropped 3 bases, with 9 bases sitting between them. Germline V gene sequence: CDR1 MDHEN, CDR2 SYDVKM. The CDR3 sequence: CASRFGANQPQHF. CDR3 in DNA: TGTGCCAGCAGATTTGGAGCCAATCAGCCCCAGCATTTT.

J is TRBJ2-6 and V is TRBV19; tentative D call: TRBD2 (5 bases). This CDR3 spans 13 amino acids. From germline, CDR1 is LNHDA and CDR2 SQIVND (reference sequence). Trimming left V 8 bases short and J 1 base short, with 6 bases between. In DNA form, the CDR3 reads TGTGCCAGTCGGGGTTCTGGGGCCAACGTCCTGACTTTC. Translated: CASRGSGANVLTF.

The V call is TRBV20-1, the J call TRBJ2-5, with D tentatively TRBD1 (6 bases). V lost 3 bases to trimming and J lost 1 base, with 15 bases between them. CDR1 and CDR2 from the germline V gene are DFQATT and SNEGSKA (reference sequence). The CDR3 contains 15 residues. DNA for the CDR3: TGCAGTGCTAGTCATGGTAGGGGGACCCAAGAGACCCAGTACTTC. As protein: CSASHGRGTQETQYF.

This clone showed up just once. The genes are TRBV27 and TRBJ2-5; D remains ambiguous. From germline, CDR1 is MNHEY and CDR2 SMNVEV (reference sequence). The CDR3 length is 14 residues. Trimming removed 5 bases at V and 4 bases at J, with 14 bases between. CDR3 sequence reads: CASSLNSPRETQYF. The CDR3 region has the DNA TGTGCCAGCAGTCTCAACTCTCCCCGAGAGACCCAGTACTTC.

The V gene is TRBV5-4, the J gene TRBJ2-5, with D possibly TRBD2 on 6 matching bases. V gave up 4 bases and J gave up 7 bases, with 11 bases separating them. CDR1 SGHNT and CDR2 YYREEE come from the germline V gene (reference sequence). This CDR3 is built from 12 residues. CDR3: CASSRTGRTQYF. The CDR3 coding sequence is TGTGCCAGCAGCCGAACCGGGAGGACCCAGTACTTC.

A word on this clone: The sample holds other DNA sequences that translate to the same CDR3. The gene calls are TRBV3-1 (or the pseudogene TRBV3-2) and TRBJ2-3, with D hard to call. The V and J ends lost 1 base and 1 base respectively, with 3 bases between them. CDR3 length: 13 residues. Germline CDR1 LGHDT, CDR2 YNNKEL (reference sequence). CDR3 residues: CASSQAGTDTQYF. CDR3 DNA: TGTGCCAGCAGCCAAGCCGGCACAGATACGCAGTATTTT.

CDR3 residues: CASSFWTNTDTQYF. As DNA, the CDR3 is TGTGCCAGCAGTTTTTGGACTAACACAGATACGCAGTATTTT. The chain is built from TRBV28 and TRBJ2-3, with a weak D call TRBD2 (6 bases). Germline assignment: CDR1 MDHEN and CDR2 SYDVKM. The CDR3 covers 14 residues. Trimming took 3 bases from V and 2 from J, leaving 9 bases between them. Combining the CDR3 with reference TRBV28 and TRBJ2-3 gives the whole variable domain DVKVTQSSRYLVKRTGEKVFLECVQDMDHENMFWYRQDPGLGLRLIYFSYDVKMKEKGDIPEGYSVSREKKERFSLILESASTNQTSMYLCASSFWTNTDTQYFGPGTRLTVL.

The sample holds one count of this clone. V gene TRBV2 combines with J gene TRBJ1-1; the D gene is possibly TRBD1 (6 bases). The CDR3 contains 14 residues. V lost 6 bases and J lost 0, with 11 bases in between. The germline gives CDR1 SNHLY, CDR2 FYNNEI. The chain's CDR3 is CASSWTELNTEAFF. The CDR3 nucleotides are TGTGCCAGCAGCTGGACAGAACTGAACACTGAAGCTTTCTTT. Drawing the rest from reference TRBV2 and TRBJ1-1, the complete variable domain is EPEVTQTPSHQVTQMGQEVILRCVPISNHLYFYWYRQILGQKVEFLVSFYNNEISEKSEIFDDQFSVERPDGSNFTLKIRSTKLEDSAMYFCASSWTELNTEAFFGQGTRLTVV.

The chain's CDR3 is CASSRTRDRAQETQYF. CDR3 DNA sequence: TGTGCCAGCAGCCGTACAAGGGACAGGGCCCAAGAGACCCAGTACTTC. The J gene is TRBJ2-5, the V gene TRBV7-8; 9 positions match TRBD1. V was pared by 5 bases and J by 1 base, with 8 bases of the junction left unmatched. Germline lookup yields CDR1 SGHVS and CDR2 FQNEAQ. There are 16 residues in the CDR3.

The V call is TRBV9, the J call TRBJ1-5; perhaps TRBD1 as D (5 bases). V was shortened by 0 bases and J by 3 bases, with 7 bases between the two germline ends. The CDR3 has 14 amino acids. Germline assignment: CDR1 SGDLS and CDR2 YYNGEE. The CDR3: CASSVAGNNQPQHF. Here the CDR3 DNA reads TGTGCCAGCAGCGTAGCAGGGAACAATCAGCCCCAGCATTTT.